This T cell receptor (beta chain) was recovered during a study of shared clonotypes between healthy human individuals. Notes on the study in general: Owing to a small donor count, the genetic and exposure-history diversity represented was limited.

Here immunoSEQ multiplex PCR was the method, and the copy in TCRdb shows in-frame clones only, minus some. In the table there are nearly 2 million clones, around 96% of which are singletons. Positive CCR7 selection of CD45RO-negative cells yielded the naive CD8 cells, and terminally differentiated effector memory CD45RA+ cells were excluded. The CDR3 sequence is 17 residues long. Trimming took 5 bases from V and 4 from J; bases not matched to a gene: 14. Germline loops: CDR1 SEHNR, CDR2 FQNEAQ (reference sequence). Turning to this clone: Its specificity is unknown.

This TCR came from a young man in good health. This rearrangement joins TRBV7-9 to TRBJ1-5; 7 nucleotides agree with TRBD1. The material sequenced was naive CD8+ T cells sorted from blood. CDR3 in amino acids: CASSAPKGGEENQPQHF. Written as DNA, the CDR3 is TGTGCCAGCAGCGCCCCTAAAGGGGGCGAGGAAAATCAGCCCCAGCATTTT. The variable domain in full, with the rest retrieved from reference TRBV7-9 and TRBJ1-5, is DTGVSQNPRHKITKRGQNVTFRCDPISEHNRLYWYRQTLGQGPEFLTYFQNEAQLEKSRLLSDRFSAERPKGSFSTLEIQRTEQGDSAMYLCASSAPKGGEENQPQHFGDGTRLSIL.